The 23 T cell receptor beta chains below all came from one sample that was sequenced in a study of human T cells and chemical hapten exposure. TCRdb independently ran MiXCR on the RACE reads; one entry per CDR3 protein. Of some 360,000 distinct CDR3 sequences listed, approximately 5.1% are singletons. Time point indicated: pre-sensitization, week 0. Treatment: therapeutic diphenylcyclopropenone sensitization with weekly scalp DPC. Specimen: whole blood, collected in connection with sensitization to the hapten diphenylcyclopropenone (DPC). The receptors shown here come from a woman in her fifties or sixties with alopecia areata. Some clones in this sample may be carry-over from other donors' samples.

This clonotype was seen ten or more times. The V and J genes are TRBV4-2 and TRBJ2-3; 8 bases are shared with TRBD2. Germline values: CDR1 LGHNA, CDR2 YNFKEQ. The CDR3 is 16 residues long. With V trimmed by 1 base and J by 6 bases, 9 bases remained unmatched. The CDR3 loop reads CASSQVPQRGFDTQYF. The CDR3 DNA sequence: TGTGCCAGCAGCCAAGTCCCCCAGCGGGGGTTTGATACGCAGTATTTT.

This clonotype occurred many times. The genes are TRBV18 and TRBJ1-1; D gene uncertain. Germline V lookup: CDR1 KGHSH, CDR2 LQKENI. The CDR3 spans 12 residues. V was clipped by 5 bases and J by 4 bases, with 8 bases between them. The CDR3 bases are TGTGCCAGCTCATCAACAGTCACTGAAGCTTTCTTT. It specifies CASSSTVTEAFF. The full variable domain, with the rest looked up from reference TRBV18 and TRBJ1-1, is NAGVMQNPRHLVRRRGQEARLRCSPMKGHSHVYWYRQLPEEGLKFMVYLQKENIIDESGMPKERFSAEFPKEGPSILRIQQVVRGDSAAYFCASSSTVTEAFFGQGTRLTVV.

In this sample, this clonotype turned up many times. The V gene is TRBV20-1, the J gene TRBJ1-4; D is unresolved. V lost 6 bases, J lost 4 bases, and 15 bases lay in between. Looked up from germline, CDR1 is DFQATT and CDR2 is SNEGSKA (reference sequence). This CDR3 comprises 14 residues. CDR3 DNA: TGCAGTGCGACCTGGCCCGGCCATAATGAAAAACTGTTTTTT. Protein product: CSATWPGHNEKLFF.

This clonotype was detected ten times or more. The rearrangement uses TRBV6-1 and TRBJ1-2; D is unclear. Germline V CDR1 and CDR2: MNHNS, SASEGT. The CDR3 has 14 residues. V lost 0 bases and J 4 bases, leaving 9 bases between the germline ends. CDR3 sequence reads: CASSEAYTGYGYTF. The CDR3 DNA follows: TGTGCCAGCAGTGAAGCATACACCGGCTATGGCTACACCTTC.

This clonotype occurred many times. V is TRBV9 and J is TRBJ2-4; D is tentatively TRBD1 or TRBD2 (5 bases each). The V and J ends lost 3 bases and 15 bases respectively, with 19 bases between them. There are 13 residues in the CDR3. The germline CDR1 and CDR2 sequences are SGDLS and YYNGEE. This CDR3 is CASSGEGTALVYF. The DNA for the CDR3 is TGTGCCAGCAGCGGAGAGGGGACGGCACTGGTGTACTTC. Complete variable domain (other parts from reference TRBV9 and TRBJ2-4): DSGVTQTPKHLITATGQRVTLRCSPRSGDLSVYWYQQSLDQGLQFLIQYYNGEERAKGNILERFSAQQFPDLHSELNLSSLELGDSALYFCASSGEGTALVYFGAGTRLSVL.

This clonotype was found a few times. The chain has TRBV28 and TRBJ1-5, with D unresolved. Germline V CDR1 and CDR2: MDHEN, SYDVKM. This CDR3 region has 15 residues. Trimming took 3 bases from V and 3 from J, leaving 12 bases between them. CDR3 sequence reads: CASSFEGRVNQPQHF. The CDR3 DNA reads TGTGCCAGCAGTTTCGAAGGACGCGTCAATCAGCCCCAGCATTTT.

This clonotype showed up just a few times. This chain joins TRBV7-2 and TRBJ1-5, with D possibly TRBD1 on 6 matching bases. Trimming pared 5 bases from V and 1 base from J, leaving 12 bases between. This CDR3 region has 15 residues. Germline CDR1 reads SGHTA; CDR2 reads FQGNSA. Here the CDR3 DNA reads TGTGCCAGCAGCACGGGACACCGGAGCAATCAGCCCCAGCATTTT. Translating gives CASSTGHRSNQPQHF.

This clonotype has at least ten counts. The V call is TRBV7-2, the J call TRBJ2-3, with TRBD2 identical over 11 bases. Germline CDR1 is SGHTA and CDR2 is FQGNSA. Losses at the gene ends were 2 bases for V and 6 bases for J; bases not matched to a gene: 10. The CDR3 is 17 amino acids. The CDR3 region is CASSLNLAGGPADTQYF. The DNA of the CDR3 is TGTGCCAGCAGCTTAAATCTAGCGGGAGGACCCGCGGATACGCAGTATTTT.

This clonotype was detected ten times or more. This rearrangement joins TRBV28 to TRBJ1-2, with D uncertain. The V and J ends lost 5 bases and 0 bases respectively, with 7 bases between them. The CDR3 covers 13 residues. Germline-derived CDR1 and CDR2 are MDHEN and SYDVKM. CDR3 amino acids: CASSPAPNYGYTF. For the CDR3, the DNA is TGTGCCAGCAGTCCGGCCCCTAACTATGGCTACACCTTC.

The rearrangement uses TRBV6-2 or TRBV6-3 and TRBJ2-7, with no clear D. The CDR3 extends over 11 amino acids. Germline CDR1 MNHEY, CDR2 SVGEGT. The germline V and J ends were trimmed by 2 bases and 7 bases, with 6 bases remaining between them. The CDR3 is CASSYGQEQYF. CDR3 nucleotides: TGTGCCAGCAGTTACGGGCAGGAGCAGTACTTC.

Ten or more counts support this clonotype. This sequence joins TRBV28 and TRBJ2-3; TRBD2 matches 10 bases. In germline, CDR1 is MDHEN, CDR2 SYDVKM. This CDR3 region has 15 residues. The junction had 7 bases not matched to a gene; V was cut back by 6 bases and J by 4 bases. The CDR3 DNA reads TGTGCCAGCAGCCCGAGCGGGAGGGGCCCAGATACGCAGTATTTT. Residues: CASSPSGRGPDTQYF.

This clonotype was recorded a few times. The V call is TRBV20-1, the J call TRBJ1-5; 9 bases are a match to TRBD1. The length of the CDR3 is 16 residues. Per germline, CDR1 DFQATT and CDR2 SNEGSKA (reference sequence). The ends lost 0 bases at V and 7 bases at J; junction bases unmatched: 10. CDR3 protein: CSAREPSDRGDQPQHF. CDR3 sequence (DNA): TGCAGTGCTAGAGAACCCTCCGACAGGGGGGACCAGCCCCAGCATTTT.

There are a few counts of this clonotype. The chain employs TRBV13 and TRBJ2-5; 9 bases are a match to TRBD1. This CDR3 has 16 amino acids. CDR1 and CDR2 (germline): PRHDT, FYEKMQ (reference sequence). V shed 5 bases and J 5 bases; nucleotides not matched to a gene: 12. The CDR3 sequence is CASSLSWDRVSETQYF. The CDR3 DNA sequence: TGTGCCAGCAGCCTCAGCTGGGACAGGGTATCGGAGACCCAGTACTTC.

This clonotype was counted between two and nine times. This chain joins TRBV6-4 and TRBJ2-3, with D tentatively TRBD1 or TRBD2 (5 bases each). Germline V gene sequence: CDR1 MRHNA, CDR2 SNTAGT. The CDR3 is made up of 15 amino acids. CDR3 region: CATDPGRPISDTQYF. The CDR3 DNA reads TGTGCAACCGACCCGGGGCGCCCTATTAGTGATACGCAGTATTTT.

Many counts were recorded for this clonotype. This sequence joins TRBV5-1 and TRBJ2-3, with a tentative D call TRBD2 (6 bases). Germline lookup yields CDR1 SGHRS and CDR2 YFSETQ. Trimming removed 4 bases from V and 1 base from J, with 13 bases in between. The CDR3 consists of 15 residues. The CDR3 spells CASSPGLQGTDTQYF. Here the CDR3 DNA reads TGCGCCAGCAGCCCGGGACTTCAGGGCACAGATACGCAGTATTTT.

The chain links TRBV6-1 to TRBJ1-6; 7 positions match TRBD1. Germline-derived CDR1 and CDR2 are MNHNS and SASEGT. The CDR3 consists of 17 residues. V was pared by 1 base and J by 1 base, with 4 bases of the junction left unmatched. DNA of the CDR3: TGTGCCAGCAGTGAAGGACAGGGTAAATCCTATAATTCACCCCTCCACTTT. Its protein product is CASSEGQGKSYNSPLHF.

The table lists this clonotype with many counts. V is TRBV29-1 and J is TRBJ2-3; D is undetermined. The CDR3 has 16 amino acids. Germline V lookup: CDR1 SQVTM, CDR2 ANQGSEA. V lost 7 bases and J lost 3, with 23 bases in between. Here the CDR3 reads CSAVLVPLRTTDTQYF. The CDR3, as DNA: TGCAGCGCTGTACTCGTCCCACTCCGGACGACAGATACGCAGTATTTT.

At least ten counts were recorded for this clonotype. J is TRBJ1-2 and V is TRBV29-1; possible D gene TRBD1, 6 bases. This CDR3 is built from 13 residues. Germline assignment: CDR1 SQVTM and CDR2 ANQGSEA. Trimming left V 4 bases short and J 2 bases short, with 11 bases between. The CDR3, as DNA: TGCAGCGTTGGGGCAGGGGTAAACTATGGCTACACCTTC. Its protein is CSVGAGVNYGYTF.

This clonotype has just a few counts. The chain uses TRBV7-2 and TRBJ1-2, with D hard to call. The CDR3 has 13 amino acids. Germline CDR1 reads SGHTA; CDR2 reads FQGNSA. Trimming took off 2 bases at V and 6 bases at J, with 10 bases between the two ends. The CDR3 loop is CASSLYGKDGYTF. The CDR3 coding sequence is TGTGCCAGCAGCTTATACGGTAAAGATGGCTACACCTTC.

This clonotype was seen repeatedly, ten times or more. The J gene is TRBJ1-1, the V gene TRBV18; D unclear. Trimming shortened V by 4 bases and J by 6 bases, and 12 bases separated the two germline ends. CDR1 and CDR2 (germline): KGHSH, LQKENI. CDR3 size: 13 residues. The CDR3 is CASSQSGVAEAFF. CDR3 nucleotide sequence: TGTGCCAGCTCACAATCGGGAGTCGCTGAAGCTTTCTTT. The variable domain in full, with the rest retrieved from reference TRBV18 and TRBJ1-1, is NAGVMQNPRHLVRRRGQEARLRCSPMKGHSHVYWYRQLPEEGLKFMVYLQKENIIDESGMPKERFSAEFPKEGPSILRIQQVVRGDSAAYFCASSQSGVAEAFFGQGTRLTVV.

The chain combines TRBV6-6 with TRBJ2-1; the match to TRBD2 covers 12 bases. This CDR3 contains 15 residues. Unmatched junction bases numbered 4, after V lost 3 bases and J lost 7 bases. Germline V gene sequence: CDR1 MNHNY, CDR2 SVGAGI (reference sequence). The CDR3 DNA reads TGTGCCAGCAGTTATCCCGGACTAGCGGGAAATGAGCAGTTCTTC. Translation: CASSYPGLAGNEQFF.

This clonotype was observed a handful of times. The V and J genes are TRBV7-2 and TRBJ2-1; weak D call: TRBD2 (6 bases). The CDR3 is 15 residues long. V lost 2 bases, J lost 8 bases, and 16 bases lay in between. The germline CDR1 and CDR2 sequences are SGHTA and FQGNSA. CDR3 in DNA: TGTGCCAGCAGCTTATCCCCGGGACTTCCCCATGAGCAGTTCTTC. Its protein product is CASSLSPGLPHEQFF.

The CDR3 here is CASSGQGTLQPQHF. The DNA of the CDR3 is TGTGCCAGCAGTGGACAGGGGACCCTTCAGCCCCAGCATTTT. The chain carries TRBV25-1 and TRBJ1-5; 8 bases fit TRBD1. Germline-derived CDR1 and CDR2 are MGHDK and SYGVNS. Trimming took 4 bases from V and 6 from J; bases not matched to a gene: 5. The CDR3 extends over 14 amino acids.